This T cell receptor (beta chain) was captured in a study of beta chain features in type 1 diabetes. Background on the study: Patients were similar to healthy donors in age and gender (as well as in cell yields).

The V gene end was trimmed by 4 bases and the J gene end by 2 bases; junction bases not matched to a gene: 1. Per germline, CDR1 SQVTM and CDR2 ANQGSEA. This CDR3 comprises 14 residues. Staining for CD45RO/CCR7/CD25/CD127/CD95/CD27 allowed sorting of CD4+ naive, central memory, regulatory and stem cell-like memory cells. This clone has just a few counts. The antigen is undetermined. Whole-study findings and limits: Shorter TCRB CDR3s, moderately but significantly so, were found in Type 1 diabetes patients in all four CD4+ subsets. For cells with high TCR expression, cDNA sequencing could yield over-representation. Comparison showed that naive, central memory and Treg TCRB repertoires appeared more similar among patients than among healthy donors.

Every isolated RNA sample was fully reverse transcribed, so sequencing captured expressed TCRB transcripts. The data were produced by immunoSEQ multiplex PCR, yet TCRdb's version contains in-frame clones alone and is incomplete. The sample has 640,000 or so clones; around an eighth are singletons. This receptor was taken from a young man with type 1 diabetes. Sequencing input: naive CD4+ T cells from blood. J is TRBJ2-2 and V is TRBV29-1, with 10 bases identical to TRBD2. The CDR3 DNA sequence: TGCAGCGTTGGGACTAGCGGAAACACCGGGGAGCTGTTTTTT. It yields the protein CSVGTSGNTGELFF.